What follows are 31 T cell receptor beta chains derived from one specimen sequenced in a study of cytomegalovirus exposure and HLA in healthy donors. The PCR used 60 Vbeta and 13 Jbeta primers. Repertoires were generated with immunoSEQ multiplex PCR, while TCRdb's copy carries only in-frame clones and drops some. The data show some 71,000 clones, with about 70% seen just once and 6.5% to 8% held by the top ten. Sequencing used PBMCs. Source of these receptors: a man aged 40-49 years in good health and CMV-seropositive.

CDR3 nucleotides: TGCGCCAGCAGCTTGGCTTCGGGAGGACAAGAGACCCAGTACTTC. Translation gives CASSLASGGQETQYF. The gene calls are TRBV5-1 and TRBJ2-5; 7 nucleotides align to TRBD2. Looked up from germline, CDR1 is SGHRS and CDR2 is YFSETQ. The J segment lost 2 bases and the V segment lost 0 bases, leaving 4 bases of the junction unmatched. The length of the CDR3 is 15 residues.

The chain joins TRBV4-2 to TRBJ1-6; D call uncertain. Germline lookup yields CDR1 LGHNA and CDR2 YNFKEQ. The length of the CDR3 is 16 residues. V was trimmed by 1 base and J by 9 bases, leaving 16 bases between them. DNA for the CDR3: TGTGCCAGCAGCCAAGGAGGCAGCGAAGGCTTTTCACCCCTCCACTTT. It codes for CASSQGGSEGFSPLHF.

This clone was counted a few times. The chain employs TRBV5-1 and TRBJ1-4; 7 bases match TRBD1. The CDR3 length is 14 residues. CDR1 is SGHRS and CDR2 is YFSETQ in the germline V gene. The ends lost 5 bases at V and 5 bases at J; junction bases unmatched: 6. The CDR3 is CASSSGTANEKLFF. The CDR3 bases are TGCGCCAGCAGTTCCGGGACAGCAAATGAAAAACTGTTTTTT. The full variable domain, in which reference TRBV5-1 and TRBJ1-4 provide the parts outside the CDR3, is KAGVTQTPRYLIKTRGQQVTLSCSPISGHRSVSWYQQTPGQGLQFLFEYFSETQRNKGNFPGRFSGRQFSNSRSEMNVSTLELGDSALYLCASSSGTANEKLFFGSGTQLSVL.

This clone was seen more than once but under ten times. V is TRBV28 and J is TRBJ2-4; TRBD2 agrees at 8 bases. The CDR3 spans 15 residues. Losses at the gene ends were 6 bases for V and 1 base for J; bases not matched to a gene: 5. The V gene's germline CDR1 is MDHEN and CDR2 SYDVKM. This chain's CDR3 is CASRPTSAAKNIQYF. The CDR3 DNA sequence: TGTGCCAGCAGACCGACTAGCGCGGCCAAAAACATTCAGTACTTC.

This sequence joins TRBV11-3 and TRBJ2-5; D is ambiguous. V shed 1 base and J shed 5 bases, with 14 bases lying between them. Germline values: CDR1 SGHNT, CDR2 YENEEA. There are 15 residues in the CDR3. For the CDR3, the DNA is TGTGCCAGCAGCTTAGGTACAAACACCAGGGAGACCCAGTACTTC. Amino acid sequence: CASSLGTNTRETQYF.

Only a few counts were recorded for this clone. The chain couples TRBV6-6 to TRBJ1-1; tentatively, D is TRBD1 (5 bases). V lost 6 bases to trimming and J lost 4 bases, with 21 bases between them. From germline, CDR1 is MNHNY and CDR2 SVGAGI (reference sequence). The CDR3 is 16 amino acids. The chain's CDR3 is CASSYLSGTGGTEAFF. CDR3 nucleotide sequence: TGTGCCAGCAGCTACCTCAGTGGAACGGGGGGCACTGAAGCTTTCTTT.

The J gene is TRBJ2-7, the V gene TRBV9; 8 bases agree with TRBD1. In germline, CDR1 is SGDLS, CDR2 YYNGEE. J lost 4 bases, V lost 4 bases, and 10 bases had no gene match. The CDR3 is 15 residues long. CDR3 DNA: TGTGCCAGCAGCCCATTCAGACAGGGGAGTTACGAGCAGTACTTC. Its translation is CASSPFRQGSYEQYF. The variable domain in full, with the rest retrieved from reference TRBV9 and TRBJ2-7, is DSGVTQTPKHLITATGQRVTLRCSPRSGDLSVYWYQQSLDQGLQFLIQYYNGEERAKGNILERFSAQQFPDLHSELNLSSLELGDSALYFCASSPFRQGSYEQYFGPGTRLTVT.

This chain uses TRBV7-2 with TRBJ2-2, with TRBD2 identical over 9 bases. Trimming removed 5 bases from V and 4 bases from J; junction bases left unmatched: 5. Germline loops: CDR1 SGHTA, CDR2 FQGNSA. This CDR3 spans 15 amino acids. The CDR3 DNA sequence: TGTGCCAGCAGCCCGACTAGCGGTGTCACCGGGGAGCTGTTTTTT. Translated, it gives CASSPTSGVTGELFF.

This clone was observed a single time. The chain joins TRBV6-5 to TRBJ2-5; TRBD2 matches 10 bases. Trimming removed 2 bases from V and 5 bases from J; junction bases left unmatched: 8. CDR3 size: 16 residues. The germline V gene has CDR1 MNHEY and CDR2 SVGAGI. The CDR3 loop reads CASSYLPAGGPETQYF. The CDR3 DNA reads TGTGCCAGCAGTTACCTTCCAGCGGGGGGGCCGGAGACCCAGTACTTC.

The CDR3 DNA follows: TGTGCCAGCAGCGTAGGGTCAGGGCTGAACACTGAAGCTTTCTTT. This translates into CASSVGSGLNTEAFF. The V call is TRBV9, the J call TRBJ1-1; D is possibly TRBD1 (5 bases). V was cut by 0 bases and J by 0 bases, with 9 bases left in between. The germline V gene encodes CDR1 SGDLS and CDR2 YYNGEE. The CDR3 is 15 amino acids. Complete variable domain (other parts from reference TRBV9 and TRBJ1-1): DSGVTQTPKHLITATGQRVTLRCSPRSGDLSVYWYQQSLDQGLQFLIQYYNGEERAKGNILERFSAQQFPDLHSELNLSSLELGDSALYFCASSVGSGLNTEAFFGQGTRLTVV.

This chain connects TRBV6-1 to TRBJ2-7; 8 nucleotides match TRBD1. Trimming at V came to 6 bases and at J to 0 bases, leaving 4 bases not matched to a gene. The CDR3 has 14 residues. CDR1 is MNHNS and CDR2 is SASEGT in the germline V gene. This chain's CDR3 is CASSQGARSYEQYF. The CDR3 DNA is TGTGCCAGCAGCCAGGGGGCCCGCTCCTACGAGCAGTACTTC.

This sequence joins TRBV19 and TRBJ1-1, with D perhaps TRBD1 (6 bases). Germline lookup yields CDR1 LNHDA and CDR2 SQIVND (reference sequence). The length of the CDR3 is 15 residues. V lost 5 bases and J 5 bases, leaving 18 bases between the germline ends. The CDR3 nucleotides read TGTGCCAGTAGTTACAGGGAAGGGGTTAAGACTGAAGCTTTCTTT. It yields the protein CASSYREGVKTEAFF.

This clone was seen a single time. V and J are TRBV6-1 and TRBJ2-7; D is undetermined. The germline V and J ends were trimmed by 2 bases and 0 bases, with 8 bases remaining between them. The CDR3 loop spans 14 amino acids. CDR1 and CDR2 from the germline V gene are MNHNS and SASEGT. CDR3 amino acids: CASSELRSSYEQYF. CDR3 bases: TGTGCCAGCAGTGAACTAAGGAGCTCCTACGAGCAGTACTTC.

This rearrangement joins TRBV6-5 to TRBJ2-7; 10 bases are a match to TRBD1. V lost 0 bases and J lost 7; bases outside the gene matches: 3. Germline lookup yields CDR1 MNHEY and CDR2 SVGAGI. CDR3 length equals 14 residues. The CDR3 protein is CASSYSWTGGEQYF. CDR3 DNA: TGTGCCAGCAGTTACTCTTGGACAGGGGGGGAGCAGTACTTC.

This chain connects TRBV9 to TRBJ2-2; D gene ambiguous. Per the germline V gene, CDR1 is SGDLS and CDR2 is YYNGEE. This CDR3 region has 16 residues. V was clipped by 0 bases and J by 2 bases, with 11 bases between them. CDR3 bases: TGTGCCAGCAGCGTAGAGTCTGCGCTCAACACCGGGGAGCTGTTTTTT. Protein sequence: CASSVESALNTGELFF.

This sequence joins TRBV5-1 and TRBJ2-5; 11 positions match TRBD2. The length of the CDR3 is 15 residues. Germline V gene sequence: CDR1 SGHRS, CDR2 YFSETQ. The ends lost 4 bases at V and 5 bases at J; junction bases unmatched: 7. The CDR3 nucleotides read TGCGCCAGCAGCGATAGCGGGGGGGCCGGGGAGACCCAGTACTTC. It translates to CASSDSGGAGETQYF.

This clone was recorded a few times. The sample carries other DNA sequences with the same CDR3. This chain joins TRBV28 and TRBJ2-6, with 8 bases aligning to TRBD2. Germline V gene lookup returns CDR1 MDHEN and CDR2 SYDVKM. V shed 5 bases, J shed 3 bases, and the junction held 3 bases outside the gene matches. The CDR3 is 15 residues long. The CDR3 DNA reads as TGTGCCAGCAGTAGACTAGCGTTTGGGGCCAACGTCCTGACTTTC. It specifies CASSRLAFGANVLTF.

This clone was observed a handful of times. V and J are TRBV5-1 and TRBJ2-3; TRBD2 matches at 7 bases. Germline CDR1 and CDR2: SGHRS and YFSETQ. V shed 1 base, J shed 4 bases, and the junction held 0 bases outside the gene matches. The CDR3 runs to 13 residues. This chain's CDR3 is CASSLSGADTQYF. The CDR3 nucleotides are TGCGCCAGCAGCTTGAGCGGGGCAGATACGCAGTATTTT.

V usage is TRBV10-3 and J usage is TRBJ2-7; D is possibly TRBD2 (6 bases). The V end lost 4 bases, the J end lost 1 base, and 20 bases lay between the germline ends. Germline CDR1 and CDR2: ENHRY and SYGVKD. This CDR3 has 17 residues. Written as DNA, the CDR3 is TGTGCCATCAGTGTACTCCACCCGTTGGCGGGATCCTACGAGCAGTACGTC. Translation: CAISVLHPLAGSYEQYV.

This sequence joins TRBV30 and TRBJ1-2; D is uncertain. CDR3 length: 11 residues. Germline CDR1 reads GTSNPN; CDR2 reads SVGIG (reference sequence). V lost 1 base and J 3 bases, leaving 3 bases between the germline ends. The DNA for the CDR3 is TGTGCCTGGAGTGCGTACTATGGCTACACCTTC. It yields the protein CAWSAYYGYTF.

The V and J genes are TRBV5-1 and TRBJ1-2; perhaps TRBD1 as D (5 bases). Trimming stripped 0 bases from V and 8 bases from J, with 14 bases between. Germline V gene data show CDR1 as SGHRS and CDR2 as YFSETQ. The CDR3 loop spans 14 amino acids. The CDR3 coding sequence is TGCGCCAGCAGCTTGGGAGTGCAGGGTCGCGGCTACACCTTC. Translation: CASSLGVQGRGYTF.

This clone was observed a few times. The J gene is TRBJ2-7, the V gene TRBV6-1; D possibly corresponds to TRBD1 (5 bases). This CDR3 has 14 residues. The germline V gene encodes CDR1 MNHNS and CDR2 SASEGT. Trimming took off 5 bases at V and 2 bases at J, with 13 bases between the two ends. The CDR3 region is CASSSLTETYEQYF. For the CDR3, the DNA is TGTGCCAGCAGTTCACTGACAGAAACCTACGAGCAGTACTTC.

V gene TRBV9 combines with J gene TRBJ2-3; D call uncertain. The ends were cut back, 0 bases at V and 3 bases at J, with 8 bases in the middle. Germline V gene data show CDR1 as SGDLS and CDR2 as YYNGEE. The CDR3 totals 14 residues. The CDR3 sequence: CASSVGSVTDTQYF. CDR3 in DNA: TGTGCCAGCAGCGTAGGATCAGTTACAGATACGCAGTATTTT.

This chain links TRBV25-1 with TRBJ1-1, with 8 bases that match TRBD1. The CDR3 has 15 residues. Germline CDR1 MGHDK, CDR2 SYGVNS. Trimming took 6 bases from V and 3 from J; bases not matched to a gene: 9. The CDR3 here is CASSPARGQYTEAFF. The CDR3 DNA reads TGTGCCAGCAGCCCGGCCAGGGGGCAGTACACTGAAGCTTTCTTT. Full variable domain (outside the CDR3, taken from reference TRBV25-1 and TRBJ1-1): EADIYQTPRYLVIGTGKKITLECSQTMGHDKMYWYQQDPGMELHLIHYSYGVNSTEKGDLSSESTVSRIRTEHFPLTLESARPSHTSQYLCASSPARGQYTEAFFGQGTRLTVV.

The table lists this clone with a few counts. The CDR3 spells CASSLDVARVNTEAFF. CDR3 nucleotides: TGTGCCAGCAGCTTAGACGTGGCCCGGGTGAACACTGAAGCTTTCTTT. The chain has TRBV7-2 and TRBJ1-1, with D unclear. Germline V lookup: CDR1 SGHTA, CDR2 FQGNSA. The CDR3 has 16 amino acids. V lost 1 base and J lost 0, with 12 bases in between. Supplemented by reference TRBV7-2 and TRBJ1-1, the full variable domain reads GAGVSQSPSNKVTEKGKDVELRCDPISGHTALYWYRQSLGQGLEFLIYFQGNSAPDKSGLPSDRFSAERTGGSVSTLTIQRTQQEDSAVYLCASSLDVARVNTEAFFGQGTRLTVV.

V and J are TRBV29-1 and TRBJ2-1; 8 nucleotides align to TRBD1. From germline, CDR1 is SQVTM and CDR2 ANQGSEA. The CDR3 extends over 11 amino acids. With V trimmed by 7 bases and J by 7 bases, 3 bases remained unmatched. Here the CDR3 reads CSANRGNEQFF. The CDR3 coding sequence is TGCAGCGCAAACAGGGGGAATGAGCAGTTCTTC.

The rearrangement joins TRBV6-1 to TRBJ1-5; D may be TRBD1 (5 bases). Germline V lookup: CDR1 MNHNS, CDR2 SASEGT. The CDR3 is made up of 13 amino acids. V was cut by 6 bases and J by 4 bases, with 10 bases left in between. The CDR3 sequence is CASRLGGNQPQHF. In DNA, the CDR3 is TGTGCCAGCAGGCTCGGGGGAAATCAGCCCCAGCATTTT.

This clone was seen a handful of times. CDR3 residues: CASSLGSYGSNQPQHF. Here the CDR3 DNA reads TGTGCCAGCAGCTTGGGCTCATATGGTAGCAATCAGCCCCAGCATTTT. V gene TRBV7-2 combines with J gene TRBJ1-5; no clear D gene. The V and J ends lost 3 bases and 0 bases respectively, with 12 bases between them. CDR3 length: 16 amino acids. Germline loops: CDR1 SGHTA, CDR2 FQGNSA.

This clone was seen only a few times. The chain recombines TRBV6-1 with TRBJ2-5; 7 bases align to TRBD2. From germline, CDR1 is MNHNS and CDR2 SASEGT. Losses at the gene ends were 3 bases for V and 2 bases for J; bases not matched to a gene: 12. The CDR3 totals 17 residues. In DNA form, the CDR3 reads TGTGCCAGCAGTGATTCGATTAGCGGGCGACTTCAAGAGACCCAGTACTTC. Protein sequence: CASSDSISGRLQETQYF.

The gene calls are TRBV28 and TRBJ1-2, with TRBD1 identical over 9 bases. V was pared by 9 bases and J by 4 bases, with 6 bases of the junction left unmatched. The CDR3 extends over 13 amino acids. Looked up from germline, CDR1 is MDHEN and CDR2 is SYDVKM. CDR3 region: CASVGQGPYGYTF. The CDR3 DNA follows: TGTGCCAGTGTGGGACAGGGACCCTATGGCTACACCTTC.

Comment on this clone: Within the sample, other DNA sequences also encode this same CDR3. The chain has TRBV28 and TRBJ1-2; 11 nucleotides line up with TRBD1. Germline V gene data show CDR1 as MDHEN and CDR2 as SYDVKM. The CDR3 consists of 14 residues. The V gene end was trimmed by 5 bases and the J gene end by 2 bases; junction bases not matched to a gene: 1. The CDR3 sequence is CASSGTGGNYGYTF. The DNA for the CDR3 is TGTGCCAGCAGTGGGACAGGGGGAAACTATGGCTACACCTTC.